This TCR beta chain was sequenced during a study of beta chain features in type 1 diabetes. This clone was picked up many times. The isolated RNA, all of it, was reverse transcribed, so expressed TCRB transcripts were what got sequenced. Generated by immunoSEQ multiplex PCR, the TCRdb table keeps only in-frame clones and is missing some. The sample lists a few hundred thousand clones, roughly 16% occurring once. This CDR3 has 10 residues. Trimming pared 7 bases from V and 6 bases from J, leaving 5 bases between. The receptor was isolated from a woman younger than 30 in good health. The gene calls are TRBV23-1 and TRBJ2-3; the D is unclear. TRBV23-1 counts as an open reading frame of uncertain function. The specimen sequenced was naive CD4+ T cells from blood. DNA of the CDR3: TGCGCCAGCACCTCCGATACGCAGTATTTT. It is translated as CASTSDTQYF.